A selection of T cell receptor beta chains follows, all from one sample in a study of T cell responses to AZD1222 COVID-19 vaccine. Profiled with immunoSEQ multiplex PCR; TCRdb holds only in-frame clones, not every one. The table shows 65,000 to 95,000 clones, with more than 70% occurring only once. Sequencing was performed on peripheral blood, taken on day 0 of AZD1222 vaccination. The receptors originated from an adult in good health. The CDR3 runs from the conserved cysteine through the conserved F or W. Clone size is shown for a subset of rows, as once, few, many or a class of expanded clone.

cdr3_aa: CASRTVGSNQPQHF
cdr3_length: 14
v_call: TRBV19
clone_size: -

cdr3_aa: CASSENGQGVGSPLHF
cdr3_length: 16
v_call: TRBV7-9
clone_size: once

cdr3_aa: CASSFIAGPVYTF
cdr3_length: 13
v_call: TRBV12-3/TRBV12-4
clone_size: -

cdr3_aa: CASSLVSNEQFF
cdr3_length: 12
v_call: TRBV5-5
clone_size: -

cdr3_aa: CASSQTFSDRGWQHF
cdr3_length: 15
v_call: TRBV4-1
clone_size: -

cdr3_aa: CASRSPPSLDSGQNTIYF
cdr3_length: 18
v_call: TRBV2
clone_size: once

cdr3_aa: CASTPSGSSYEQYF
cdr3_length: 14
v_call: TRBV27
clone_size: -

cdr3_aa: CASSFIQGGELFF
cdr3_length: 13
v_call: TRBV7-2
clone_size: -

cdr3_aa: CASSSRHNNEQFF
cdr3_length: 13
v_call: TRBV6-6
clone_size: -

cdr3_aa: CASSSGQRSTDTQYF
cdr3_length: 15
v_call: TRBV5-4
clone_size: -

cdr3_aa: CASSLWVGETQYF
cdr3_length: 13
v_call: TRBV11-2
clone_size: -

cdr3_aa: CASSPRDRTNEKLFF
cdr3_length: 15
v_call: TRBV7-8
clone_size: -

cdr3_aa: CATSRPPWETQYF
cdr3_length: 13
v_call: TRBV15
clone_size: -

cdr3_aa: CASSDNGGEAFF
cdr3_length: 12
v_call: TRBV2
clone_size: -

cdr3_aa: CASTPGQGREQYF
cdr3_length: 13
v_call: TRBV12-3/TRBV12-4
clone_size: -

cdr3_aa: CASRDRDRGSHEQYF
cdr3_length: 15
v_call: TRBV5-5
clone_size: -

cdr3_aa: CASSEGDRGPGQPQHF
cdr3_length: 16
v_call: TRBV2
clone_size: -

cdr3_aa: CASSDRVGGEKLFF
cdr3_length: 14
v_call: TRBV6-1
clone_size: -

cdr3_aa: CSVAAIDYNEQFF
cdr3_length: 13
v_call: TRBV29-1
clone_size: -

cdr3_aa: CASSPMASGNTGELFF
cdr3_length: 16
v_call: TRBV18
clone_size: -

cdr3_aa: CASSIGQGNTEAFF
cdr3_length: 14
v_call: TRBV5-1
clone_size: -

cdr3_aa: CASSSGSGGYTF
cdr3_length: 12
v_call: TRBV7-6
clone_size: -

cdr3_aa: CASSWSGGSGTDTQYF
cdr3_length: 16
v_call: TRBV5-5
clone_size: -

cdr3_aa: CASSLGGHEETQYF
cdr3_length: 14
v_call: TRBV5-1
clone_size: few

cdr3_aa: CSVEEGSGGPGYLFF
cdr3_length: 15
v_call: TRBV29-1
clone_size: -